What follows are 16 T cell receptor beta chains derived from one specimen sequenced in a study of long-term antiretroviral therapy in people with HIV. The immunoSEQ assay was v3.0, run at survey level. Produced via immunoSEQ multiplex PCR; TCRdb's table is partial and in-frame only. The table has 17,000 or so clones, 80% to 85% seen once; the top ten hold roughly 9%. The input for sequencing was unsorted PBMCs, taken 0.3 years before starting antiretroviral therapy. Receptors originate from a man aged 50-60 years with HIV.

This sequence joins TRBV7-9 and TRBJ2-7, with D possibly TRBD1 on 5 matching bases. The V end was cut by 4 bases, the J end by 2 bases, with 15 bases between. The CDR3 loop spans 15 amino acids. Per the germline V gene, CDR1 is SEHNR and CDR2 is FQNEAQ (reference sequence). The DNA of the CDR3 is TGTGCCAGCAGCTACCGGACAAGGAAACCCTACGAGCAGTACTTC. It yields the protein CASSYRTRKPYEQYF. The full variable domain, its missing parts supplied by reference TRBV7-9 and TRBJ2-7, is DTGVSQNPRHKITKRGQNVTFRCDPISEHNRLYWYRQTLGQGPEFLTYFQNEAQLEKSRLLSDRFSAERPKGSFSTLEIQRTEQGDSAMYLCASSYRTRKPYEQYFGPGTRLTVT.

The chain's CDR3 is CASSYSPELYGYTF. In DNA, the CDR3 is TGTGCCAGCAGTTACTCTCCGGAACTCTATGGCTACACCTTC. The chain joins TRBV6-5 to TRBJ1-2; the D is unclear. CDR1 is MNHEY, CDR2 SVGAGI, per germline. The CDR3 consists of 14 residues. V dropped 0 bases and J dropped 4 bases, with 9 bases sitting between them.

This clone occurred once. The rearrangement joins TRBV5-4 to TRBJ2-5; TRBD1 agrees at 7 bases. This CDR3 has 17 amino acids. The V segment lost 0 bases and the J segment 5 bases; nucleotides outside the gene matches: 13. CDR1 is SGHNT and CDR2 is YYREEE in the germline V gene (reference sequence). This CDR3 reads CASSLGGRAGGWETQYF. The CDR3 DNA reads as TGTGCCAGCAGCTTGGGGGGACGAGCAGGGGGATGGGAGACCCAGTACTTC.

The rearrangement links TRBV6-5 to TRBJ1-5, with D unresolved. The CDR3 extends over 14 amino acids. Per the germline V gene, CDR1 is MNHEY and CDR2 is SVGAGI. Trimming stripped 0 bases from V and 5 bases from J, with 8 bases between. The CDR3 sequence: CASSYSGRDQPQHF. CDR3 sequence (DNA): TGTGCCAGCAGTTACTCGGGCAGAGATCAGCCCCAGCATTTT.

The V call is TRBV5-1, the J call TRBJ2-2, with D possibly TRBD1 on 6 matching bases. In germline, CDR1 is SGHRS, CDR2 YFSETQ. V was shortened by 1 base and J by 4 bases, with 14 bases between the two germline ends. The CDR3 has 16 residues. The chain's CDR3 is CASSLSSGAATGELFF. In nucleotides, the CDR3 is TGCGCCAGCAGCTTGAGCTCAGGGGCAGCCACCGGGGAGCTGTTTTTT.

The chain has TRBV2 and TRBJ1-6; D unclear. The V and J ends lost 8 bases and 5 bases respectively, with 7 bases between them. The CDR3 totals 12 residues. Germline V gene data show CDR1 as SNHLY and CDR2 as FYNNEI. As DNA, the CDR3 is TGTGCCAGCTCGGCAGATAATTCACCCCTCCACTTT. Translating it yields CASSADNSPLHF. Variable domain in full (rest from reference TRBV2 and TRBJ1-6): EPEVTQTPSHQVTQMGQEVILRCVPISNHLYFYWYRQILGQKVEFLVSFYNNEISEKSEIFDDQFSVERPDGSNFTLKIRSTKLEDSAMYFCASSADNSPLHFGNGTRLTVT.

The V gene is TRBV27, the J gene TRBJ2-7; D remains unclear. V was trimmed by 2 bases and J by 2 bases, leaving 13 bases between them. The CDR3 consists of 15 residues. Germline assignment: CDR1 MNHEY and CDR2 SMNVEV (reference sequence). The CDR3 DNA reads TGTGCCAGCAGTTTAGGTTCCTCCGCCGCCTACGAGCAGTACTTC. Translation: CASSLGSSAAYEQYF.

The gene calls are TRBV14 and TRBJ1-2; maybe TRBD1 (5 bases). With 3 bases removed from V and 5 bases from J, the gap between germline ends came to 16 bases. This CDR3 comprises 15 residues. Germline-derived CDR1 and CDR2 are SGHDN and FVKESK. CDR3 sequence: CASSHREGFRYGYTF. Here the CDR3 DNA reads TGTGCCAGCAGCCATCGGGAGGGGTTTCGGTATGGCTACACCTTC.

The J gene is TRBJ2-5, the V gene TRBV10-3; the D is unclear. The V gene's germline CDR1 is ENHRY and CDR2 SYGVKD. CDR3 length equals 12 residues. Trimming shortened V by 7 bases and J by 4 bases, and 10 bases separated the two germline ends. CDR3 DNA sequence: TGTGCCATCAAGGCCCCCGGAGAGACCCAGTACTTC. Translating gives CAIKAPGETQYF.

The chain uses TRBV6-5 and TRBJ1-1, with D uncertain. The V gene lost 2 bases and the J gene lost 8 bases, with 15 bases spanning the gap. The V gene's germline CDR1 is MNHEY and CDR2 SVGAGI. The CDR3 extends over 14 amino acids. In DNA form, the CDR3 reads TGTGCCAGCAGTTACGACCACAGAATGATAGAAGCTTTCTTT. Translating it yields CASSYDHRMIEAFF.

The chain joins TRBV4-1 to TRBJ2-1; 12 bases match TRBD2. The CDR3 totals 16 residues. Trimming at V came to 3 bases and at J to 7 bases, leaving 7 bases not matched to a gene. Germline assignment: CDR1 MGHRA and CDR2 YSYEKL. The CDR3 sequence is CASSHPGLAGGNEQFF. The CDR3 DNA is TGCGCCAGCAGCCACCCGGGGCTAGCGGGAGGGAATGAGCAGTTCTTC.

This clone has more than one count but fewer than ten. The gene calls are TRBV19 and TRBJ1-2; the D is unclear. Trimming took off 10 bases at V and 7 bases at J, with 13 bases between the two ends. Germline lookup yields CDR1 LNHDA and CDR2 SQIVND (reference sequence). The CDR3 covers 11 residues. The CDR3, as DNA: TGTGCCACCCGACAATCCGGTGGCTACACCTTC. As protein: CATRQSGGYTF.

The gene calls are TRBV25-1 and TRBJ2-7, with no clear D. V was trimmed by 1 base and J by 0 bases, leaving 7 bases between them. This CDR3 has 14 amino acids. From germline, CDR1 is MGHDK and CDR2 SYGVNS. The CDR3, as DNA: TGTGCCAGCAGTGAATTTAGGAGCTCCTACGAGCAGTACTTC. It is translated as CASSEFRSSYEQYF.

This clone was seen a few times. The rearrangement links TRBV27 to TRBJ1-6, with D possibly TRBD1 on 5 matching bases. The CDR3 is 14 residues long. The V gene's germline CDR1 is MNHEY and CDR2 SMNVEV (reference sequence). V gave up 2 bases and J gave up 6 bases, with 8 bases separating them. Here the CDR3 reads CASSLSGGNSPLHF. The CDR3 DNA sequence: TGTGCCAGCAGTTTAAGTGGGGGTAATTCACCCCTCCACTTT.

The chain couples TRBV7-8 to TRBJ1-5; a weak D match, TRBD1 (5 bases). Germline CDR1 reads SGHVS; CDR2 reads FQNEAQ. With 0 bases removed from V and 0 bases from J, the gap between germline ends came to 9 bases. This CDR3 region has 16 residues. CDR3 region: CASSLAWGGSNQPQHF. Here the CDR3 DNA reads TGTGCCAGCAGCTTAGCATGGGGGGGTAGCAATCAGCCCCAGCATTTT.

The V gene is TRBV28, the J gene TRBJ1-5; D gene uncertain. Germline V gene lookup returns CDR1 MDHEN and CDR2 SYDVKM. This CDR3 is 14 amino acids long. Trimming removed 9 bases at V and 0 bases at J, with 12 bases between. The CDR3 loop is CASCRDYSNQPQHF. The CDR3 DNA reads as TGTGCCAGTTGTAGGGATTATAGCAATCAGCCCCAGCATTTT.